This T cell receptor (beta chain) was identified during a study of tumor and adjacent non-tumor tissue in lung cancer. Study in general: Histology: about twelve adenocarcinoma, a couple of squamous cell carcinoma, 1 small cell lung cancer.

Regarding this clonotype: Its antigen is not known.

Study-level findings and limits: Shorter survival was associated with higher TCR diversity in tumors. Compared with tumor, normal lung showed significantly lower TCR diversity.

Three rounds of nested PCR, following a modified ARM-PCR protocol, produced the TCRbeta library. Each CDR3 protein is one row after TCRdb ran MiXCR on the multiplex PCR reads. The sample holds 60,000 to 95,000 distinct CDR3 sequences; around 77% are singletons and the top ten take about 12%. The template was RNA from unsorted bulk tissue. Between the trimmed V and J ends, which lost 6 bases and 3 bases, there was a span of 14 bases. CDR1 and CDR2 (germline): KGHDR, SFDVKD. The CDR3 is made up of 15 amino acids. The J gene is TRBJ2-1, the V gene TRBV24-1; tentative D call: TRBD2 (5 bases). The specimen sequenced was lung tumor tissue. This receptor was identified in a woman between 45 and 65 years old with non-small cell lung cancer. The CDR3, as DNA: TGTGCCACCAGTACAAATGGACGGGACTACAATGAGCAGTTCTTC. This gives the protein CATSTNGRDYNEQFF.